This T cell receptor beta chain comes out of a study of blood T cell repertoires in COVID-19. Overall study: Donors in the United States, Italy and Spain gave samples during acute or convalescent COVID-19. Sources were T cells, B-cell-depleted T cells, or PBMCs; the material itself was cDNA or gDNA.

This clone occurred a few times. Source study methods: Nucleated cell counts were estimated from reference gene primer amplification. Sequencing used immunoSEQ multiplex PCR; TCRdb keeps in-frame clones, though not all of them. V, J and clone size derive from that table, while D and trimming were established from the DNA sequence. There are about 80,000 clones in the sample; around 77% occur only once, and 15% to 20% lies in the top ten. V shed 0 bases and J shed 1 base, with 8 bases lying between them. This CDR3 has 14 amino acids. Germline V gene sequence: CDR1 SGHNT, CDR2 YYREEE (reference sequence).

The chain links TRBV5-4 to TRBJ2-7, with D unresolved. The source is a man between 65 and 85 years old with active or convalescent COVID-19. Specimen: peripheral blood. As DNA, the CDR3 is TGTGCCAGCAGCTTGGACAGAACTTCCTACGAGCAGTACTTC. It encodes CASSLDRTSYEQYF.